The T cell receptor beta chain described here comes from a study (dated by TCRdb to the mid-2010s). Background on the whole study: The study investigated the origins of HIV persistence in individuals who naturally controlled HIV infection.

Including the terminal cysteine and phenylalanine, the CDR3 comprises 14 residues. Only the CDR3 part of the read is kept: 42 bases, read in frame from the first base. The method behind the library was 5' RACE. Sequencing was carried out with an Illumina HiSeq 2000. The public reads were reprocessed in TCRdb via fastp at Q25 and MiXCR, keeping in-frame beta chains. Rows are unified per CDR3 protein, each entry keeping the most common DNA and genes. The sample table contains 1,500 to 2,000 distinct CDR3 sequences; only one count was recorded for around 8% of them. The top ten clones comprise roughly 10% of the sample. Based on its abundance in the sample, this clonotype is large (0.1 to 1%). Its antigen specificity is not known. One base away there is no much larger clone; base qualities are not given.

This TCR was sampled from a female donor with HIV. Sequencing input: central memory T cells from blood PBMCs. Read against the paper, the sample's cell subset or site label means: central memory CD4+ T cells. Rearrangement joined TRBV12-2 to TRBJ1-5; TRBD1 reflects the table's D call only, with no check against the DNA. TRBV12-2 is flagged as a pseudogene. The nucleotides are TGTGCAAGTCGCCAGGGGGCTGGCTATCAGCCCCAGCATTTT. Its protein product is CASRQGAGYQPQHF.